The following is a TCR beta chain sequence with its context. No antigen is known for it. V lost 4 bases, J lost 1 base, and 10 bases lay in between. Germline V CDR1 and CDR2: KGHSH, LQKENI. This CDR3 has 14 amino acids. This record comes from a study of cytomegalovirus exposure and HLA in healthy donors. Whole-study results and caveats: The HLA-A and HLA-B alleles of most subjects were reportedly predicted accurately from TCR beta sequences.

In the PCR, 60 Vbeta and 13 Jbeta primers were used. Produced via immunoSEQ multiplex PCR; TCRdb's table is partial and in-frame only. The sample yields around 130,000 clones, 80% seen once. The gene calls are TRBV18 and TRBJ1-1; D uncertain. The TCR sequence derives from a middle-aged woman in good health and CMV-seronegative. The sample consisted of PBMCs. The CDR3 protein is CASSQNSGNTEAFF. CDR3 bases: TGTGCCAGCTCACAAAACTCGGGGAACACTGAAGCTTTCTTT.